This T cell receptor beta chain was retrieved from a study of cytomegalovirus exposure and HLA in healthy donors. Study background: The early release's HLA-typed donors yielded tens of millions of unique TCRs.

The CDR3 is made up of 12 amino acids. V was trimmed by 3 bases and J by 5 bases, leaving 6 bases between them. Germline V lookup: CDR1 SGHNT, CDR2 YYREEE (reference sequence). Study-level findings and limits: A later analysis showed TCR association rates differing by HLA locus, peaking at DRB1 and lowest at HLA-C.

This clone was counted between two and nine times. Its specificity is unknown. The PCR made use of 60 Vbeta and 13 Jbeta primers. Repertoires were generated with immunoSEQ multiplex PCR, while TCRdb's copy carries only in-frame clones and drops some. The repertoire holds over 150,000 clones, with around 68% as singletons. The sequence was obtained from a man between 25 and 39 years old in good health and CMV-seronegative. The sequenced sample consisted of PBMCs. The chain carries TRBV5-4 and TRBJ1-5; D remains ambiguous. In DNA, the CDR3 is TGTGCCAGCAGCTCCCCCGATCAGCCCCAGCATTTT. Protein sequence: CASSSPDQPQHF. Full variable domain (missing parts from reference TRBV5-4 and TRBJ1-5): ETGVTQSPTHLIKTRGQQVTLRCSSQSGHNTVSWYQQALGQGPQFIFQYYREEENGRGNFPPRFSGLQFPNYSSELNVNALELDDSALYLCASSSPDQPQHFGDGTRLSIL.